The 30 T cell receptor beta chains listed next were all sequenced from one sample in a study of resident and recirculating memory T cells in vitiligo. The data were produced by immunoSEQ multiplex PCR, yet TCRdb's version contains in-frame clones alone and is incomplete. There are roughly 40,000 clones in the sample; over 90% occur only once, and roughly 4.5% lies in the top ten. Sequenced material: blood. Receptors were obtained from a male donor with vitiligo.

The chain carries TRBV7-8 and TRBJ2-1, with 10 bases fitting TRBD2. The trim removed 5 bases at V and 4 bases at J, leaving 5 bases unmatched. The CDR3 totals 15 residues. Per the germline V gene, CDR1 is SGHVS and CDR2 is FQNEAQ. The CDR3 sequence: CASSQTSGDYNEQFF. CDR3 DNA sequence: TGTGCCAGCAGCCAAACTAGCGGGGATTACAATGAGCAGTTCTTC.

CDR3 protein: CASSVGSTANYGYTF. In DNA form, the CDR3 reads TGTGCCAGCAGCGTAGGAAGCACCGCAAACTATGGCTACACCTTC. V is TRBV9 and J is TRBJ1-2; D is ambiguous. V gave up 0 bases and J gave up 2 bases, with 11 bases separating them. CDR1 is SGDLS and CDR2 is YYNGEE in the germline V gene. There are 15 residues in the CDR3.

The rearrangement uses TRBV27 and TRBJ2-5; D is perhaps TRBD2 (6 bases). V was cut by 2 bases and J by 5 bases, with 12 bases left in between. The CDR3 contains 14 residues. Germline V gene lookup returns CDR1 MNHEY and CDR2 SMNVEV (reference sequence). The CDR3 DNA reads TGTGCCAGCAGTTTAGCTGGGGGGTTCGAGACCCAGTACTTC. Protein: CASSLAGGFETQYF.

The gene calls are TRBV19 and TRBJ1-2; 7 bases agree with TRBD1. Germline loops: CDR1 LNHDA, CDR2 SQIVND (reference sequence). This CDR3 is built from 13 residues. Trimming at V came to 3 bases and at J to 5 bases, leaving 3 bases not matched to a gene. The CDR3 region is CASSIETGYGYTF. CDR3 coding DNA: TGTGCCAGTAGTATCGAGACAGGGTATGGCTACACCTTC.

The chain carries TRBV19 and TRBJ1-5, with 9 bases fitting TRBD1. J lost 5 bases, V lost 9 bases, and 11 bases had no gene match. This CDR3 is built from 15 residues. CDR1 is LNHDA, CDR2 SQIVND, per germline (reference sequence). CDR3 region: CASQRDREGDQPQHF. The CDR3 coding sequence is TGTGCCAGCCAACGGGACAGGGAGGGGGATCAGCCCCAGCATTTT.

This chain connects TRBV19 to TRBJ1-2; D unresolved. Trimming left V 10 bases short and J 0 bases short, with 18 bases between. In germline, CDR1 is LNHDA, CDR2 SQIVND (reference sequence). The CDR3 is made up of 15 amino acids. CDR3: CATLKKPGTNYGYTF. CDR3 bases: TGTGCCACTCTCAAGAAACCGGGGACTAACTATGGCTACACCTTC.

The rearrangement joins TRBV7-2 to TRBJ2-3; possible D gene TRBD2, 6 bases. Per germline, CDR1 SGHTA and CDR2 FQGNSA. The CDR3 covers 14 residues. Trimming pared 5 bases from V and 6 bases from J, leaving 15 bases between. The CDR3 here is CASSSSQGGDTQYF. The CDR3 bases are TGTGCCAGCAGCAGCTCTCAAGGAGGGGATACGCAGTATTTT.

The chain recombines TRBV9 with TRBJ2-7, with 8 bases fitting TRBD2. The CDR3 covers 16 residues. J gave up 3 bases and V 0 bases, and 8 bases lay outside the gene matches. Germline V gene sequence: CDR1 SGDLS, CDR2 YYNGEE. The CDR3 DNA reads as TGTGCCAGCAGCGTAGCCCCCCAGGGACTAGTCTACGAGCAGTACTTC. It translates to CASSVAPQGLVYEQYF.

The chain links TRBV4-3 to TRBJ1-2; D is possibly TRBD1 (6 bases). Germline lookup yields CDR1 LGHNA and CDR2 YSLEER. The CDR3 is 14 residues long. V lost 4 bases and J 8 bases, leaving 17 bases between the germline ends. Written as DNA, the CDR3 is TGCGCCAGCAGCCCATTGGGGGGGGCGGAGGGCTACACCTTC. Protein: CASSPLGGAEGYTF.

The V gene is TRBV30, the J gene TRBJ2-3, with 7 bases fitting TRBD2. This CDR3 contains 12 residues. The ends lost 4 bases at V and 10 bases at J; junction bases unmatched: 8. Germline CDR1 GTSNPN, CDR2 SVGIG (reference sequence). In DNA form, the CDR3 reads TGTGCCTGGACCCCTGCAACTAGCGCGCAGTATTTT. Translating it yields CAWTPATSAQYF.

The chain recombines TRBV7-2 with TRBJ1-1, with D possibly being TRBD1 (6 bases). This CDR3 contains 13 residues. The V and J ends lost 2 bases and 8 bases respectively, with 12 bases between them. CDR1 is SGHTA and CDR2 is FQGNSA in the germline V gene. The CDR3 sequence: CASSLNRVTEAFF. Here the CDR3 DNA reads TGTGCCAGCAGCTTAAACAGGGTGACGGAAGCTTTCTTT.

V usage is TRBV7-8 and J usage is TRBJ2-5; 11 bases are shared with TRBD1. The CDR3 loop spans 17 amino acids. Germline CDR1 and CDR2: SGHVS and FQNEAQ. Trimming cost V 6 bases and J 4 bases; bases outside gene matches: 13. This CDR3 is CASRTSPGQGEGETQYF. In nucleotides, the CDR3 is TGTGCCAGCAGGACTTCCCCGGGACAGGGGGAGGGAGAGACCCAGTACTTC. The full variable domain, rest sourced from reference TRBV7-8 and TRBJ2-5, is GAGVSQSPRYKVAKRGQDVALRCDPISGHVSLFWYQQALGQGPEFLTYFQNEAQLDKSGLPSDRFFAERPEGSVSTLKIQRTQQEDSAVYLCASRTSPGQGEGETQYFGPGTRLLVL.

This chain connects TRBV30 to TRBJ1-1; TRBD1 agrees at 8 bases. Germline values: CDR1 GTSNPN, CDR2 SVGIG (reference sequence). CDR3 size: 14 residues. V dropped 2 bases and J dropped 4; count of bases not matched to a gene: 6. CDR3 DNA sequence: TGTGCCTGGAGTACGGGACAGGCGGCCACTGAAGCTTTCTTT. It yields the protein CAWSTGQAATEAFF.

The chain employs TRBV30 and TRBJ2-7; D is unresolved. Germline V gives CDR1 GTSNPN, CDR2 SVGIG (reference sequence). With 2 bases removed from V and 7 bases from J, the gap between germline ends came to 21 bases. The CDR3 runs 15 residues. CDR3 nucleotides: TGTGCCTGGAGTCCCAAACTACCACGGCGCCGGGAGCAGTACTTC. This codes for CAWSPKLPRRREQYF.

The J gene is TRBJ1-1, the V gene TRBV5-1; D uncertain. Trimming removed 1 base at V and 6 bases at J, with 13 bases between. CDR1 and CDR2 (germline): SGHRS, YFSETQ. The CDR3 totals 14 residues. CDR3 in DNA: TGCGCCAGCAGCTTGACAGCTGCCCTACCTGAAGCTTTCTTT. Protein: CASSLTAALPEAFF.

The rearrangement joins TRBV6-5 to TRBJ2-3; possible D gene TRBD2, 5 bases. Germline-derived CDR1 and CDR2 are MNHEY and SVGAGI. The CDR3 spans 14 residues. Trimming left V 5 bases short and J 3 bases short, with 12 bases between. The CDR3 coding sequence is TGTGCCAGCAGTCGAATAACTAGAACAGATACGCAGTATTTT. Residues: CASSRITRTDTQYF.

This chain connects TRBV20-1 to TRBJ2-5, with 7 bases matching TRBD2. Trimming cost V 4 bases and J 5 bases; bases outside gene matches: 1. Per germline, CDR1 DFQATT and CDR2 SNEGSKA (reference sequence). The CDR3 consists of 11 residues. The CDR3 DNA follows: TGCAGTGCTACAGCGGGGGAGACCCAGTACTTC. The encoded protein is CSATAGETQYF.

This clone has a single count. V is TRBV19 and J is TRBJ1-5, with 9 bases lining up with TRBD1. V gave up 9 bases and J gave up 5 bases; unmatched junction bases: 8. Germline lookup yields CDR1 LNHDA and CDR2 SQIVND (reference sequence). The CDR3 is made up of 14 amino acids. This CDR3 is CASYETGGHQPQHF. CDR3 DNA sequence: TGTGCCAGCTATGAGACAGGGGGTCATCAGCCCCAGCATTTT.

V is TRBV6-5 and J is TRBJ2-2; D perhaps matches TRBD1 (5 bases). V gave up 5 bases and J gave up 3 bases, with 7 bases separating them. CDR1 and CDR2 from the germline V gene are MNHEY and SVGAGI. This CDR3 is 13 amino acids long. The CDR3 bases are TGTGCCAGCAGTCCAGGGTACACCGGGGAGCTGTTTTTT. Protein: CASSPGYTGELFF.

This clone was detected only once. This chain connects TRBV14 to TRBJ2-7; 8 bases fit TRBD2. The CDR3 consists of 22 residues. Germline loops: CDR1 SGHDN, CDR2 FVKESK. Germline trimming cut 1 base from V and 7 bases from J; bases unmatched to any gene: 30. The CDR3: CASSQGHPRGLVRLGWLWEQYF. CDR3 coding DNA: TGTGCCAGCAGCCAAGGACACCCACGGGGACTAGTCCGTCTCGGGTGGCTATGGGAGCAGTACTTC.

The chain joins TRBV7-9 to TRBJ1-2; no clear D. Germline CDR1 SEHNR, CDR2 FQNEAQ (reference sequence). The V gene lost 5 bases and the J gene lost 5 bases, with 15 bases spanning the gap. This CDR3 region has 14 residues. CDR3 sequence reads: CASSPGSTGYGYTF. As DNA, the CDR3 is TGTGCCAGCAGCCCCGGGTCCACGGGGTATGGCTACACCTTC. The variable domain in full, with the rest retrieved from reference TRBV7-9 and TRBJ1-2, is DTGVSQNPRHKITKRGQNVTFRCDPISEHNRLYWYRQTLGQGPEFLTYFQNEAQLEKSRLLSDRFSAERPKGSFSTLEIQRTEQGDSAMYLCASSPGSTGYGYTFGSGTRLTVV.

The chain has TRBV30 and TRBJ2-7; possible D gene TRBD2, 7 bases. Germline V gene lookup returns CDR1 GTSNPN and CDR2 SVGIG (reference sequence). The CDR3 consists of 12 residues. The CDR3 bases are TGTGCGGGGGGGCAGACCTCCTACGAGCAGTACTTC. This encodes CAGGQTSYEQYF. Full variable domain (remainder filled in from reference TRBV30 and TRBJ2-7): SQTIHQWPATLVQPVGSPLSLECTVEGTSNPNLYWYRQAAGRGLQLLFYSVGIGQISSEVPQNLSASRPQDRQFILSSKKLLLSDSGFYLCAGGQTSYEQYFGPGTRLTVT.

The chain employs TRBV2 and TRBJ2-7, with a weak D call TRBD2 (6 bases). Germline V lookup: CDR1 SNHLY, CDR2 FYNNEI. CDR3 length equals 13 residues. V lost 0 bases and J 9 bases, leaving 12 bases between the germline ends. The CDR3, as DNA: TGTGCCAGCAGTGAAGCAGCGGAGGGAGGGCAGTACTTC. As protein: CASSEAAEGGQYF. Using reference TRBV2 and TRBJ2-7 for the parts outside the CDR3, the full variable domain is EPEVTQTPSHQVTQMGQEVILRCVPISNHLYFYWYRQILGQKVEFLVSFYNNEISEKSEIFDDQFSVERPDGSNFTLKIRSTKLEDSAMYFCASSEAAEGGQYFGPGTRLTVT.

The CDR3 spells CAWFPQPGGPNNEQFF. The CDR3 DNA reads TGTGCCTGGTTCCCTCAACCGGGGGGGCCTAACAATGAGCAGTTCTTC. The chain joins TRBV30 to TRBJ2-1; TRBD2 matches at 8 bases. The ends lost 5 bases at V and 5 bases at J; junction bases unmatched: 14. The CDR3 has 16 residues. The V gene's germline CDR1 is GTSNPN and CDR2 SVGIG (reference sequence).

The J gene is TRBJ2-7, the V gene TRBV6-5, with D unclear. There are 13 residues in the CDR3. Trimming cost V 6 bases and J 0 bases, with 9 bases left between them. Germline V gives CDR1 MNHEY, CDR2 SVGAGI. The CDR3 loop reads CASSILSSYEQYF. CDR3 nucleotides: TGTGCCAGCAGCATCCTCAGCTCCTACGAGCAGTACTTC.

The genes are TRBV5-1 and TRBJ1-2, with TRBD1 matching over 7 bases. The CDR3 covers 13 residues. CDR1 SGHRS and CDR2 YFSETQ come from the germline V gene. The V gene end was trimmed by 0 bases and the J gene end by 7 bases; junction bases not matched to a gene: 3. DNA for the CDR3: TGCGCCAGCAGCTTGGGACAGGGTCCTGGCTACACCTTC. It specifies CASSLGQGPGYTF.

The chain has TRBV2 and TRBJ2-5, with 8 bases matching TRBD1. There are 15 residues in the CDR3. Germline CDR1 and CDR2: SNHLY and FYNNEI. After removal of 2 bases from V and 4 bases from J, the junction contained 6 bases not matched to a gene. CDR3 amino acids: CASSETGQGTETQYF. CDR3 DNA: TGTGCCAGCAGTGAAACAGGACAGGGAACAGAGACCCAGTACTTC. Variable domain in full (rest from reference TRBV2 and TRBJ2-5): EPEVTQTPSHQVTQMGQEVILRCVPISNHLYFYWYRQILGQKVEFLVSFYNNEISEKSEIFDDQFSVERPDGSNFTLKIRSTKLEDSAMYFCASSETGQGTETQYFGPGTRLLVL.

The rearrangement joins TRBV7-2 to TRBJ2-1, with 8 nucleotides matching TRBD2. Germline CDR1 and CDR2: SGHTA and FQGNSA. The CDR3 spans 14 residues. The trim removed 1 base at V and 5 bases at J, leaving 1 base unmatched. CDR3 sequence: CASSLGLANNEQFF. CDR3 bases: TGTGCCAGCAGCTTAGGACTAGCGAACAATGAGCAGTTCTTC.

This chain uses TRBV6-5 with TRBJ2-1; D not certain. Germline CDR1 reads MNHEY; CDR2 reads SVGAGI. This CDR3 spans 14 amino acids. The germline V and J ends were trimmed by 4 bases and 3 bases, with 10 bases remaining between them. The CDR3 here is CASSLSSVYNEQFF. The CDR3 DNA reads TGTGCCAGCAGTTTGTCCTCCGTCTACAATGAGCAGTTCTTC.

The table lists this clone with a count of one. The rearrangement links TRBV7-9 to TRBJ2-3; perhaps TRBD2 as D (6 bases). Germline V gives CDR1 SEHNR, CDR2 FQNEAQ (reference sequence). The CDR3 spans 17 residues. V dropped 1 base and J dropped 4 bases, with 18 bases sitting between them. CDR3 DNA sequence: TGTGCCAGCAGCTTAGGAGATATGCCTAGCGAGGCAGATACGCAGTATTTT. It yields the protein CASSLGDMPSEADTQYF.